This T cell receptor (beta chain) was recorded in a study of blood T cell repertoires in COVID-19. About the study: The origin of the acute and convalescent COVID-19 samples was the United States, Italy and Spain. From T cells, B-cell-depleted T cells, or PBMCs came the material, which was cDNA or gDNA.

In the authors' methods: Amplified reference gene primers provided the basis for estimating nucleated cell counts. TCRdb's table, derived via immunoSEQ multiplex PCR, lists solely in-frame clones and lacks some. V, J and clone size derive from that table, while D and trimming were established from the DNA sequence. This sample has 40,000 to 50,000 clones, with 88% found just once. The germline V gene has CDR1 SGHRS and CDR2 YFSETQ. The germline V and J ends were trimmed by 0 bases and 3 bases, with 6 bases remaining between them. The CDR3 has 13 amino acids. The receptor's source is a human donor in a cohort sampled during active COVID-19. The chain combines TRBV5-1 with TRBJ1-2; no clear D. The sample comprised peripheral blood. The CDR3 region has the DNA TGCGCCAGCAGCTTGGACGACTACTATGGCTACACCTTC. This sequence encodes CASSLDDYYGYTF.